One and the same sample provided the 16 T cell receptor beta chains below, sequenced in a study of shared clonotypes between healthy human individuals. Produced via immunoSEQ multiplex PCR; TCRdb's table is partial and in-frame only. The repertoire consists of about 1.5 million clones, with 95% to 99% occurring once and the leading ten covering 0.45%. Source material: naive CD4+ T cells sorted from blood. Subset denoted: CD45RA+ positively selected. The origin of the receptors is a man younger than 45 in good health.

The rearrangement links TRBV19 to TRBJ2-7, with D tentatively TRBD1 or TRBD2 (5 bases each). The CDR3 length is 15 residues. The germline V and J ends were trimmed by 4 bases and 7 bases, with 20 bases remaining between them. CDR1 is LNHDA, CDR2 SQIVND, per germline (reference sequence). The CDR3 region is CASSTPGDLLGEQYF. The CDR3 DNA sequence: TGTGCCAGTAGTACCCCCGGGGACCTCTTAGGGGAGCAGTACTTC.

The V and J genes are TRBV5-8 and TRBJ1-1; D is ambiguous. The V end was cut by 0 bases, the J end by 4 bases, with 13 bases between. Per germline, CDR1 SGHTS and CDR2 YDEGEE. The CDR3 contains 15 residues. The CDR3, as DNA: TGTGCCAGCAGCTTGGTTGGTGGGAGGGCCACTGAAGCTTTCTTT. Amino acid sequence: CASSLVGGRATEAFF.

This clone was found once. The chain links TRBV2 to TRBJ1-3; D is perhaps TRBD1 (5 bases). The CDR3 contains 15 residues. Germline V gives CDR1 SNHLY, CDR2 FYNNEI. V gave up 4 bases and J gave up 4 bases, with 14 bases separating them. The CDR3 bases are TGTGCCAGCAGTGGTCCGCAGGGAACCGGAAACACCATATATTTT. Amino acids: CASSGPQGTGNTIYF. The full variable domain, completed using reference TRBV2 and TRBJ1-3, is EPEVTQTPSHQVTQMGQEVILRCVPISNHLYFYWYRQILGQKVEFLVSFYNNEISEKSEIFDDQFSVERPDGSNFTLKIRSTKLEDSAMYFCASSGPQGTGNTIYFGEGSWLTVV.

This chain joins TRBV5-4 and TRBJ2-7; 7 nucleotides line up with TRBD1. V lost 0 bases and J lost 3; bases outside the gene matches: 9. The CDR3 covers 16 residues. Germline V gene data show CDR1 as SGHNT and CDR2 as YYREEE (reference sequence). CDR3 sequence reads: CASSLDRGLSSYEQYF. In nucleotides, the CDR3 is TGTGCCAGCAGCTTGGACAGGGGTCTCAGTAGCTACGAGCAGTACTTC.

V is TRBV6-1 and J is TRBJ2-7; 9 nucleotides line up with TRBD1. CDR3 length: 15 residues. V shed 2 bases and J 6 bases; nucleotides not matched to a gene: 8. From germline, CDR1 is MNHNS and CDR2 SASEGT. CDR3 region: CASSEPGQGPREQYF. The CDR3 bases are TGTGCCAGCAGTGAACCGGGACAGGGCCCTCGCGAGCAGTACTTC.

This sequence joins TRBV11-2 and TRBJ2-5; 10 nucleotides line up with TRBD2. Trimming removed 1 base from V and 5 bases from J; junction bases left unmatched: 7. Germline assignment: CDR1 SGHAT and CDR2 FQNNGV. The CDR3 contains 16 residues. DNA for the CDR3: TGTGCCAGCAGCTTAGGTGCTAGCGGGAGTCGGGAGACCCAGTACTTC. This gives the protein CASSLGASGSRETQYF.

V gene TRBV29-1 combines with J gene TRBJ2-3, with D hard to call. This CDR3 contains 14 residues. V lost 2 bases and J 0 bases, leaving 9 bases between the germline ends. CDR1 is SQVTM and CDR2 is ANQGSEA in the germline V gene. Here the CDR3 DNA reads TGCAGCGTTGAACGGTCCGGTAGCACAGATACGCAGTATTTT. It yields the protein CSVERSGSTDTQYF.

This rearrangement joins TRBV4-1 to TRBJ2-2; weak D call: TRBD1 (5 bases). This CDR3 is 15 amino acids long. Trimming cost V 0 bases and J 6 bases, with 11 bases left between them. Looked up from germline, CDR1 is MGHRA and CDR2 is YSYEKL. The chain's CDR3 is CASSQESGLPGELFF. The CDR3 DNA reads as TGCGCCAGCAGCCAAGAGTCAGGGTTGCCCGGGGAGCTGTTTTTT.

A single count supports this clone. The chain has TRBV9 and TRBJ1-1, with a weak D call TRBD1 (5 bases). This CDR3 has 13 residues. Trimming left V 0 bases short and J 6 bases short, with 9 bases between. The germline CDR1 and CDR2 sequences are SGDLS and YYNGEE. CDR3 sequence reads: CASSVVGGAEAFF. The CDR3 DNA reads as TGTGCCAGCAGCGTAGTTGGGGGGGCTGAAGCTTTCTTT.

The chain carries TRBV28 and TRBJ2-2, with 12 positions matching TRBD2. J lost 6 bases, V lost 6 bases, and 5 bases had no gene match. CDR3 length equals 15 residues. Germline values: CDR1 MDHEN, CDR2 SYDVKM. The CDR3 DNA reads as TGTGCCAGCAGAACCTCTAGCGGGAGGGCCGGGGAGCTGTTTTTT. Protein product: CASRTSSGRAGELFF.

The CDR3 protein is CASSLVAEQETQYF. As DNA, the CDR3 is TGTGCCAGCAGCTTAGTAGCGGAACAAGAGACCCAGTACTTC. The rearrangement joins TRBV7-9 to TRBJ2-5, with D perhaps TRBD2 (6 bases). Germline CDR1 reads SEHNR; CDR2 reads FQNEAQ (reference sequence). V was trimmed by 1 base and J by 2 bases, leaving 8 bases between them. The CDR3 extends over 14 amino acids.

For this clone: The same CDR3 arises from other DNA sequences in this sample as well. V and J are TRBV5-1 and TRBJ2-5; no clear D. This CDR3 spans 13 amino acids. Germline CDR1 and CDR2: SGHRS and YFSETQ. Trimming cost V 0 bases and J 1 base, with 4 bases left between them. The CDR3 loop is CASSLDLQETQYF. The CDR3 coding sequence is TGCGCCAGCAGCTTGGACCTCCAAGAGACCCAGTACTTC.

This clone showed up just once. The chain uses TRBV29-1 and TRBJ2-1; tentative D call: TRBD2 (5 bases). The V and J ends lost 1 base and 0 bases respectively, with 10 bases between them. The CDR3 length is 15 residues. Germline CDR1 reads SQVTM; CDR2 reads ANQGSEA. The CDR3: CSVEGRLSSYNEQFF. CDR3 DNA: TGCAGCGTTGAAGGGCGACTAAGCTCCTACAATGAGCAGTTCTTC.

This chain uses TRBV6-1 with TRBJ2-7, with D unclear. The germline CDR1 and CDR2 sequences are MNHNS and SASEGT. Trimming left V 5 bases short and J 0 bases short, with 8 bases between. This CDR3 spans 13 amino acids. The CDR3 reads CASSSLHSYEQYF. The CDR3 region has the DNA TGTGCCAGCAGTTCTTTGCACTCCTACGAGCAGTACTTC.

This clone is a singleton in its sample. This rearrangement joins TRBV9 to TRBJ2-1, with unresolved D. Germline CDR1 SGDLS, CDR2 YYNGEE. This CDR3 region has 14 residues. Deletions cut 0 bases from V and 6 bases from J, with 10 bases between. CDR3 nucleotides: TGTGCCAGCAGCGTAGGGGAAGGGCCCAATGAGCAGTTCTTC. It specifies CASSVGEGPNEQFF.

This chain connects TRBV27 to TRBJ2-5; D possibly corresponds to TRBD2 (6 bases). CDR3 length equals 15 residues. The V gene's germline CDR1 is MNHEY and CDR2 SMNVEV (reference sequence). Between the trimmed V and J ends, which lost 0 bases and 5 bases, there was a span of 13 bases. The CDR3 is CASSLSAGGLETQYF. The CDR3 DNA reads as TGTGCCAGCAGTTTATCGGCCGGGGGTCTGGAGACCCAGTACTTC.